A selection of T cell receptor beta chains follows, all from one sample in a study. In TCRdb, the 5' RACE reads were re-called with MiXCR into one record per CDR3 protein. The sample lists 30,000 to 40,000 distinct CDR3 sequences; 20% to 30% were seen once. The sample comprised naive CD4+ T cells sorted from a lymph node. Source of these receptors: a female donor with breast cancer. CDR3s include the opening cysteine and the closing phenylalanine or tryptophan. D genes are given only for firm matches. Clone size, where shown, is once, few, many, or a class for clones that have expanded.

- | TRBJ2-1 | TRBV7-3 | few | TGTGCCAGCAGCTTTCAGGAGGGTAATGAGCAGTTCTTC | CASSFQEGNEQFF
- | TRBJ2-1 | TRBV12-3/TRBV12-4 | - | TGTGCCAGCAGGCCGGGACTTAGGAATAAGCAGTTCTTC | CASRPGLRNKQFF
TRBD1 | TRBJ2-1 | TRBV7-8 | many | TGTGCCAGCAGCCCACCGGGACAGGGGACTAGTGAGCAGTTCTTC | CASSPPGQGTSEQFF
- | TRBJ1-1 | TRBV4-1 | few | TGCGCCAGCAGCACATGGGGCACTGAAGCTTTCTTT | CASSTWGTEAFF
- | TRBJ1-5 | TRBV6-5 | - | TGTGCCAGCAGTTACTCGGGCAGTCAGCCCCAGCATTTT | CASSYSGSQPQHF
- | TRBJ2-3 | TRBV7-3 | few | TGTGCCAGCAGCTTTCACTGGTCCACAGATACGCAGTATTTT | CASSFHWSTDTQYF
TRBD1 | TRBJ2-2 | TRBV5-1 | few | TGCGCCAGCAGCTTGTCAGGGGGAACCGGGGAGCTGTTTTTT | CASSLSGGTGELFF
TRBD1 | TRBJ1-3 | TRBV28 | many | TGTGCCAGCAGTTGGGACAGGAGCTCTGGAAACACCATATATTTT | CASSWDRSSGNTIYF
TRBD1 | TRBJ1-2 | TRBV5-1 | medium-sized | TGCGCCAGCAGCCCGGGCCCCACAGGGGGGACCTATGGCTACACCTTC | CASSPGPTGGTYGYTF
- | TRBJ2-1 | TRBV6-2/TRBV6-3 | medium-sized | TGTGCCAGCAGCCGCGGCAATGAGCAGTTCTTC | CASSRGNEQFF
- | TRBJ1-2 | TRBV12-3/TRBV12-4 | many | TGTGCCAGCAGTTCTCGGGTGGTAGGCTATGGCTACACCTTC | CASSSRVVGYGYTF
- | TRBJ2-7 | TRBV3-1 | - | TGTGCCAGCAGCCGCAACTACGAGCAGTACTTC | CASSRNYEQYF
TRBD1 | TRBJ1-5 | TRBV12-3/TRBV12-4 | - | TGTGCCAGCAGTCAGAGGGACAGGGTGGATCAGCCCCAGCATTTT | CASSQRDRVDQPQHF
TRBD2 | TRBJ2-2 | TRBV2 | few | TGTGCCAGCGTCCGGCGGGGGGGGACCGGGGAGCTGTTTTTT | CASVRRGGTGELFF
- | TRBJ2-1 | TRBV7-2 | few | TGTGCCAGCAGCCCCCAGGGGACCGTCTCCTTCTTC | CASSPQGTVSFF
TRBD2 | TRBJ2-3 | TRBV4-3 | many | TGTGCCAGCAGCCAAGAATTGGGCGGGAGAGGAAGGATCTCCACAGATACGCAGTATTTT | CASSQELGGRGRISTDTQYF
- | TRBJ1-2 | TRBV24-1 | - | TGTGCCACCAGTGATTCCTCCCTCCTCGGACAGCCAATGCAGGGCTACACCTTC | CATSDSSLLGQPMQGYTF
TRBD1 | TRBJ1-1 | TRBV7-8 | - | TGTGCCAGCAACTCACTAAGGGACAGGCGAGGAGACACTGAAGCTTTCTTT | CASNSLRDRRGDTEAFF
TRBD1 | TRBJ2-7 | TRBV24-1 | - | TGTGCCACCAGTGATCCAGGACAGGGGGCTTACGAGCAGTACTTC | CATSDPGQGAYEQYF
TRBD1 | TRBJ1-1 | TRBV20-1 | many | TGCAGTGCTAGCGATCAGAGGACAGGACTGAACACTGAAGCTTTCTTT | CSASDQRTGLNTEAFF
- | TRBJ2-7 | TRBV7-2 | - | TGTGCCAGCAGCTTACGGGAGTCACACCCCTCCTACGAGCAGTACTTC | CASSLRESHPSYEQYF
- | TRBJ2-3 | TRBV4-2 | - | TGTGCCGGCAGCCAGAACCGGCAAGGGTTAGGTACGCAGTATTTT | CAGSQNRQGLGTQYF
- | TRBJ1-1 | TRBV5-1 | many | TGCGCCAGCAGCTTGGGGACAGCCACTGAAGCTTTCTTT | CASSLGTATEAFF
TRBD1 | TRBJ1-5 | TRBV6-6 | few | TGTGCCAGCAGTTACATGGGGACAGGTAATCAGCCCCAGCATTTT | CASSYMGTGNQPQHF
TRBD1 | TRBJ2-2 | TRBV11-3 | few | TGTGCCAGCAGCCCCAGGGGGTACACCGGGGAGCTGTTTTTT | CASSPRGYTGELFF
TRBD1 | TRBJ1-2 | TRBV3-1 | - | TGTGCCAGCAGCCAAGGTGGGACAGCCTATGTCTATGGCTACACCTTC | CASSQGGTAYVYGYTF
- | TRBJ2-3 | TRBV4-3 | medium-sized | TGCGCCAGCAGCCAAGAAAGCGGAGGGGGGGCAGATACGCAGTATTTT | CASSQESGGGADTQYF
- | TRBJ2-1 | TRBV9 | few | TGTGCCAGCAGCGTAGGGCGGAGCTCCTACAATGAGCAGTTCTTC | CASSVGRSSYNEQFF
- | TRBJ2-7 | TRBV7-9 | - | TGTGCCAGCAGCCACGCCGATGGCGGTGGCTACGGGCAGTACTTC | CASSHADGGGYGQYF
TRBD2 | TRBJ2-3 | TRBV20-1 | many | TGCAGTGCTAGGGCCCTAGCGGGAGGGTATGATACGCAGTATTTT | CSARALAGGYDTQYF
- | TRBJ1-5 | TRBV6-1 | medium-sized | TGTGCCAGCAGTGAAAATTGGGATCAGCCCCAGCATTTT | CASSENWDQPQHF
- | TRBJ1-1 | TRBV12-3/TRBV12-4 | few | TGTGCCAGCAGTCCCACAGGGAGGAACACTGAAGCTTTCTTT | CASSPTGRNTEAFF
TRBD1 | TRBJ2-5 | TRBV12-3/TRBV12-4 | - | TGTGCCAGCAGTGCCGGACAGGGGGCCGAGACCCAGTACTTC | CASSAGQGAETQYF
- | TRBJ2-7 | TRBV12-3/TRBV12-4 | - | TGTGCCAGCAGGGCCGGGGGGCTCTACGAGCAGTACTTC | CASRAGGLYEQYF
- | TRBJ2-7 | TRBV7-8 | few | TGTGCCAGCAGCTTATCTTTTTCGGTGACAAGGGAGCAGTACTTC | CASSLSFSVTREQYF
TRBD1 | TRBJ2-5 | TRBV27 | few | TGTGCCAGCAGTTTCCAGGGGGCGCGGGAGACCCAGTACTTC | CASSFQGARETQYF
- | TRBJ2-1 | TRBV7-2 | medium-sized | TGTGCCAGCAGCCCTACAACGCGGCGGGGTAATGAGCAGTTCTTC | CASSPTTRRGNEQFF
- | TRBJ1-2 | TRBV27 | - | TGTGCCAGCAGGATCCAGGGTCGGGGCTATGGCTACACCTTC | CASRIQGRGYGYTF
- | TRBJ2-3 | TRBV6-5 | medium-sized | TGTGCCAGCAATCCCGGGATAGGGACAGATACGCAGTATTTT | CASNPGIGTDTQYF
TRBD2 | TRBJ2-7 | TRBV20-1 | few | TGCAGTGCGGGGACTAGCGGGAGCGGTGAGCAGTACTTC | CSAGTSGSGEQYF
TRBD2 | TRBJ2-3 | TRBV9 | few | TGTGCCAGCGGCGTAGATACTAGCGGGAGAGATACGCAGTATTTT | CASGVDTSGRDTQYF
- | TRBJ2-5 | TRBV6-1 | few | TGTGCCAGCAGTGGAAATCGACAGCTCCAAGAGACCCAGTACTTC | CASSGNRQLQETQYF
- | TRBJ1-4 | TRBV9 | medium-sized | TGTGCCAGCAGCGCGACAGTTGCAACTAATGAAAAACTGTTTTTT | CASSATVATNEKLFF
TRBD1 | TRBJ2-7 | TRBV5-1 | many | TGCGCCAGCAGCAAGGGACAGGCGACCTACGAGCAGTACTTC | CASSKGQATYEQYF
TRBD2 | TRBJ2-5 | TRBV7-9 | - | TGTGCCGGCAGTCCTTCATTAAGCGGGAGGGCTTCTGAAGGAGAGACCCAGTACTTC | CAGSPSLSGRASEGETQYF
TRBD1 | TRBJ2-2 | TRBV7-2 | - | TGTGCCAGCAGCTCTGGGACAGTTTTGAACACCGGGGAGCTGTTTTTT | CASSSGTVLNTGELFF
- | TRBJ1-4 | TRBV27 | few | TGTGCCAGCAGTTTATCCCCGGCTAATGAAAAACTGTTTTTT | CASSLSPANEKLFF
- | TRBJ2-1 | TRBV10-3 | few | TGTGCCATCAGTGATCAGGGTGAGGATGAGCAGTTCTTC | CAISDQGEDEQFF
- | TRBJ2-5 | TRBV12-3/TRBV12-4 | - | TGTGCCAGCAGTCTCCTCTTAGGGTTCCAAGGGACCCAGTACTTC | CASSLLLGFQGTQYF
TRBD2 | TRBJ2-3 | TRBV2 | - | TGTGCCAGCCGGGGACTAGCGGGGAGCTACACAGATACGCAGTATTTT | CASRGLAGSYTDTQYF
- | TRBJ2-2 | TRBV20-1 | - | TGCAGTGCTAGAGCCATACAGGGAGCCGGGGAGCTGTTTTTT | CSARAIQGAGELFF
TRBD1 | TRBJ2-7 | TRBV7-9 | - | TGTGCCAGCAGCTTAGAAGGGACAGGGTCCCACGAGCAGTACTTC | CASSLEGTGSHEQYF